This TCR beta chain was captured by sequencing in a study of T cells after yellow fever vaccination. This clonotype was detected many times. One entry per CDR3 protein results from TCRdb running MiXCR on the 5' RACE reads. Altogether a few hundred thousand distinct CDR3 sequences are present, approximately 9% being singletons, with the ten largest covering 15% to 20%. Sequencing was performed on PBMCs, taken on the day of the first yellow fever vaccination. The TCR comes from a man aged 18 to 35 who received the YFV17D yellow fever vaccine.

CDR3 residues: CASTPGTDTQYF. The CDR3 DNA follows: TGTGCCAGCACCCCCGGCACAGATACGCAGTATTTT. The chain combines TRBV2 with TRBJ2-3, with D hard to call. Trimming took 7 bases from V and 1 from J, leaving 6 bases between them. The CDR3 runs 12 residues. Germline lookup yields CDR1 SNHLY and CDR2 FYNNEI.